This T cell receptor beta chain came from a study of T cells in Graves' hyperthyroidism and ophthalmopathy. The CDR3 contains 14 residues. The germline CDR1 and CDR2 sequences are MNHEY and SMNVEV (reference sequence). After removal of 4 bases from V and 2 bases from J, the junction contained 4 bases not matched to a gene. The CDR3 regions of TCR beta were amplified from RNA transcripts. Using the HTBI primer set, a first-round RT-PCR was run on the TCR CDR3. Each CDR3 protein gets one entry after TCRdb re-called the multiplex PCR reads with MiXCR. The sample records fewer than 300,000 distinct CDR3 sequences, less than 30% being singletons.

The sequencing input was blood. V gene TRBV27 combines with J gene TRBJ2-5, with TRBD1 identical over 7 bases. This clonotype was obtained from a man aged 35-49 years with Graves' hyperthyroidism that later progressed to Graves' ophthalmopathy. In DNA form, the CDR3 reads TGTGCCAGCAGTTCCTACAGGGGTCAAGAGACCCAGTACTTC. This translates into CASSSYRGQETQYF.